The clone carrying this TCR beta chain was detected once. Its antigen is currently unknown. The data derive from a study of T cell responses to AZD1222 COVID-19 vaccine. As for the study in general: Recipients boosted at about 4 weeks or about 12 weeks are pooled. General study results and limits: None of the repertoires were sampled until the peak T cell response had passed. A mostly white British donor set with more females was recruited, and clonal diversity was possibly underestimated. Baseline serostatus was positive in only six or seven AZD1222 recipients.

Here immunoSEQ multiplex PCR was the method, and the copy in TCRdb shows in-frame clones only, minus some. Among more than 100,000 clones listed, under 90% were seen once. This CDR3 spans 16 amino acids. The germline V gene has CDR1 SGHDT and CDR2 YYEEEE. Trimming cost V 3 bases and J 4 bases; bases outside gene matches: 9. The rearrangement joins TRBV5-6 to TRBJ2-5, with 10 bases lining up with TRBD1. This specimen consisted of peripheral blood, obtained on day 0 of AZD1222 vaccination. The source of this sequence is an adult in good health. CDR3 nucleotide sequence: TGTGCCAGCAGCTCCGACAGGGGGCGAGTCGGAGAGACCCAGTACTTC. Protein: CASSSDRGRVGETQYF.